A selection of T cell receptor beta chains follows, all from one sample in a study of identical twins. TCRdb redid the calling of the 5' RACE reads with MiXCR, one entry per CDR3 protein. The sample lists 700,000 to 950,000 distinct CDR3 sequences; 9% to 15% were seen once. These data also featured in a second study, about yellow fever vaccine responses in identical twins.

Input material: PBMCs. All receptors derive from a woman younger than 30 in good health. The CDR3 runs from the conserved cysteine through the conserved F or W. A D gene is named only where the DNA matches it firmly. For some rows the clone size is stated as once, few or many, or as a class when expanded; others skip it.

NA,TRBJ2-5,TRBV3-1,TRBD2,TGTGCCAGCAGCCACCTAGCGGGGGGGGAGTCCCAGTACTTC,CASSHLAGGESQYF
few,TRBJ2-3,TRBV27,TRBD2,TGTGCCAGCAGTATTAAAAGCGGGAGGGCCGGAGATACGCAGTATTTT,CASSIKSGRAGDTQYF
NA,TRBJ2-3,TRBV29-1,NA,TGCAGCGTTGAATTCTCAACCGGGGCGGTGGATACGCAGTATTTT,CSVEFSTGAVDTQYF
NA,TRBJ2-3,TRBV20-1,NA,TGCAGTGTACCCTCGGGGGCAGATACGCAGTATTTT,CSVPSGADTQYF
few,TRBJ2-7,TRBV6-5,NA,TGTGCCAGCAGTTACTCGAATAAACGGACAACTGCCTACGAGCAGTACTTC,CASSYSNKRTTAYEQYF
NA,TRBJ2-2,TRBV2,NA,TGTGCCAGTGGAGACAGCTCCTGGAACGGGGAGCTGTTTTTT,CASGDSSWNGELFF
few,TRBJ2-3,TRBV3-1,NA,TGTGCCAGCAGCCAACAACCAGGGGGCACAGATACGCAGTATTTT,CASSQQPGGTDTQYF
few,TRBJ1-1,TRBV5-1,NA,TGCGCCAGCAGCTTGGTTGCAGAGATGAACACTGAAGCTTTCTTT,CASSLVAEMNTEAFF
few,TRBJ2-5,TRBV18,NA,TGTGCCAGCTCACCACCCTGGCACAGCAACCAAGAGACCCAGTACTTC,CASSPPWHSNQETQYF
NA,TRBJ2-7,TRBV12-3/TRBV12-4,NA,TGTGCCAGCAGTTTAGGGACCGTTACCCCCTACGAGCAGTACTTC,CASSLGTVTPYEQYF
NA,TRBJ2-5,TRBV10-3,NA,TGTGCCATCAGTGCCCTGACAAATGAGGACACAAATATCCAGTACTTC,CAISALTNEDTNIQYF
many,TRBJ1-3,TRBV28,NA,TGTGCCAGCAGTCCCCCGACAGTTAGAAACACCATATATTTT,CASSPPTVRNTIYF
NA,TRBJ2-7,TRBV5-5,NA,TGTGCCAGCGGCCCCGGGCTAGGGGACGAGCAGTACTTC,CASGPGLGDEQYF